This T cell receptor beta chain was identified during a study of shared clonotypes between healthy human individuals. On the study more broadly: Donors had three CD4 naive, three CD4 memory, two CD8 naive and one CD8 memory plate apiece.

The naive CD8 subset, CD45RO-negative cells positively selected for CCR7, excluded terminally differentiated effector memory CD45RA+ cells. On this clone: The antigen remains undetermined.

General study points: The small donor group covered limited genetic and exposure diversity.

Per the original data handling: ImmunoSEQ output held junction-only sequences without quality scores, so filtering differed. Sequencing used immunoSEQ multiplex PCR; TCRdb keeps in-frame clones, though not all of them. V and J calls and clone size are those listed in that table; D and trimming were worked out from the DNA. The table lists more than 2 million clones, roughly 95% of them singletons. This CDR3 has 14 amino acids. The germline V gene has CDR1 MNHEY and CDR2 SMNVEV (reference sequence). Deletions cut 2 bases from V and 2 bases from J, with 8 bases between. The chain employs TRBV27 and TRBJ2-3; D is unresolved. The sequence derives from a man aged 18 to 30 in good health. The specimen sequenced was naive CD8+ T cells sorted from blood. CDR3 residues: CASSLISTTDTQYF. DNA for the CDR3: TGTGCCAGCAGTTTAATTTCTACCACAGATACGCAGTATTTT.